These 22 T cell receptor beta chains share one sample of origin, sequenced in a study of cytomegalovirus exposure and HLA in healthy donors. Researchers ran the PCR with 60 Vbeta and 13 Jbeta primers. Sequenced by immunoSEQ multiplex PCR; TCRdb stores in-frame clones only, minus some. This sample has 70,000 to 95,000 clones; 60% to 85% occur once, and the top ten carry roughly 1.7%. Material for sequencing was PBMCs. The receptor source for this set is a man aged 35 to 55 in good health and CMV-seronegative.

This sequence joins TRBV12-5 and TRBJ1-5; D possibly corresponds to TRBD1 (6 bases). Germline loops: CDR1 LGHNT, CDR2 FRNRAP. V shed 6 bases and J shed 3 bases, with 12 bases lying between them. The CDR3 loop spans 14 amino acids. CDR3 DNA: TGTGCTAGTGGCGATGGACAGTCCAATCAGCCCCAGCATTTT. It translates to CASGDGQSNQPQHF.

The CDR3 DNA reads TGCGCCAGCAGCCTTATGGCGGGCGACTCCTACAATGAGCAGTTCTTC. The encoded protein is CASSLMAGDSYNEQFF. The V call is TRBV5-1, the J call TRBJ2-1, with D possibly TRBD2 on 5 matching bases. The ends were cut back, 4 bases at V and 0 bases at J, with 14 bases in the middle. The CDR3 covers 16 residues. Germline CDR1 is SGHRS and CDR2 is YFSETQ.

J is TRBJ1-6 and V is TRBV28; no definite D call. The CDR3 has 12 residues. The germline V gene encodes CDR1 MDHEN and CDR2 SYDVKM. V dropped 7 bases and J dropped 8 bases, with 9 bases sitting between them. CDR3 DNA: TGTGCCAGCACCTCGGGGTATTCACCCCTCCACTTT. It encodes CASTSGYSPLHF.

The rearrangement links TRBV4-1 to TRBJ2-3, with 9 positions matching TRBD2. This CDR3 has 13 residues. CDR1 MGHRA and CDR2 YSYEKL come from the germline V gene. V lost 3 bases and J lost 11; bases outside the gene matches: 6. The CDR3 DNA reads TGCGCCAGCAGCCACTTAGCGCGGGAGGGGCAGTATTTT. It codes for CASSHLAREGQYF.

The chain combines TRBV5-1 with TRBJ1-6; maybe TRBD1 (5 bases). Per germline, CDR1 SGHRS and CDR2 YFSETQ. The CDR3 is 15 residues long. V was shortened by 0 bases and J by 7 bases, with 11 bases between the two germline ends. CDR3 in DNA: TGCGCCAGCAGCTTGGGACAGCTAAGGAATTCACCCCTCCACTTT. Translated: CASSLGQLRNSPLHF.

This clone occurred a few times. The CDR3 DNA is TGTGCCAGCAGTTACGGTTTCGGGGGCACTGAAGCTTTCTTT. It translates to CASSYGFGGTEAFF. This chain uses TRBV6-5 with TRBJ1-1, with a tentative D call TRBD1 (5 bases). The CDR3 covers 14 residues. V was cut by 2 bases and J by 4 bases, with 11 bases left in between. Germline assignment: CDR1 MNHEY and CDR2 SVGAGI.

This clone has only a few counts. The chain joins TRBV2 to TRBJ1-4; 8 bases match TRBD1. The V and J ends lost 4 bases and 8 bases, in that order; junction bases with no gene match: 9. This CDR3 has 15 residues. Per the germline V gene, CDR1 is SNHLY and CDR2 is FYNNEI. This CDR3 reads CASSARQGPREKLFF. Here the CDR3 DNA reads TGTGCCAGCAGTGCCCGACAGGGGCCGCGGGAAAAACTGTTTTTT.

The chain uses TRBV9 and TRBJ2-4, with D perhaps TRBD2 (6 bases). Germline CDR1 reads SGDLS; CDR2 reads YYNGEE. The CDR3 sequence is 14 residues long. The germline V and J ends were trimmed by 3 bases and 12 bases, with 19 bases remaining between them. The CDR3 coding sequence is TGTGCCAGCAGCGCCGGGGGAGGCCAACTTAGTCAGTACTTC. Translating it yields CASSAGGGQLSQYF.

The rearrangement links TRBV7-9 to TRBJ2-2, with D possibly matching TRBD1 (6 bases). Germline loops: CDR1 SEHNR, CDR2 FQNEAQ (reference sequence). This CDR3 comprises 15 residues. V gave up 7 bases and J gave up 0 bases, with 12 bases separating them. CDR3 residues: CASMFGTTNTGELFF. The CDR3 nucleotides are TGTGCCAGCATGTTCGGGACAACGAACACCGGGGAGCTGTTTTTT.

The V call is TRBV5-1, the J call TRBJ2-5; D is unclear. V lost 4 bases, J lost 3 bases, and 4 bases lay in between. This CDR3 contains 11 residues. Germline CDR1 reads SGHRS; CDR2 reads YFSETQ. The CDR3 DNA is TGCGCCAGCAGCACAGAAGAGACCCAGTACTTC. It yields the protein CASSTEETQYF.

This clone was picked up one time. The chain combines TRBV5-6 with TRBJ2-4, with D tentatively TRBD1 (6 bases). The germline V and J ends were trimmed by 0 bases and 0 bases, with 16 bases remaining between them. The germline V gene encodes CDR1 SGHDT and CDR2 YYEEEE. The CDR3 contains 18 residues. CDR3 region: CASSLASGRGEAKNIQYF. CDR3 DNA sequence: TGTGCCAGCAGCTTGGCCTCTGGCAGGGGAGAAGCCAAAAACATTCAGTACTTC.

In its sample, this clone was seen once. The CDR3 coding sequence is TGTGCCAGCTCACCAGGCTCCCTAGGGCAGTACTTC. Translating gives CASSPGSLGQYF. The chain recombines TRBV18 with TRBJ2-7; no firm D call. Between the trimmed V and J ends, which lost 2 bases and 9 bases, there was a span of 11 bases. The CDR3 consists of 12 residues. From germline, CDR1 is KGHSH and CDR2 LQKENI.

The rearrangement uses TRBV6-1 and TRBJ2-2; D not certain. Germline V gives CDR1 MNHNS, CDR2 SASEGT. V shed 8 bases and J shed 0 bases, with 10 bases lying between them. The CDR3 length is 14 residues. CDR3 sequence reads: CASLFSANTGELFF. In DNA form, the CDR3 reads TGTGCCAGCCTTTTTTCTGCGAACACCGGGGAGCTGTTTTTT.

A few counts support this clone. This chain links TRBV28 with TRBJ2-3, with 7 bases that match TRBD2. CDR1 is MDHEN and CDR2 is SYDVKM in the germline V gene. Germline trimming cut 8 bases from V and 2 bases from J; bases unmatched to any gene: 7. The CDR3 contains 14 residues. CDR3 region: CASRSGTHTDTQYF. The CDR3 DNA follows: TGTGCCAGCCGGAGCGGGACCCACACAGATACGCAGTATTTT. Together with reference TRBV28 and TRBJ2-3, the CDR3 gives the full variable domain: DVKVTQSSRYLVKRTGEKVFLECVQDMDHENMFWYRQDPGLGLRLIYFSYDVKMKEKGDIPEGYSVSREKKERFSLILESASTNQTSMYLCASRSGTHTDTQYFGPGTRLTVL.

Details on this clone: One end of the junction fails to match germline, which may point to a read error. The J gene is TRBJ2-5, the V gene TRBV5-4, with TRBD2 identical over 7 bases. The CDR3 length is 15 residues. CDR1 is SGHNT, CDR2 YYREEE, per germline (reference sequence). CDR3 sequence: CASSPKAGVKEAQYF. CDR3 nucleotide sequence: TGTGCCAGCAGCCCGAAGGCGGGGGTTAAAGAGGCCCAGTACTTC.

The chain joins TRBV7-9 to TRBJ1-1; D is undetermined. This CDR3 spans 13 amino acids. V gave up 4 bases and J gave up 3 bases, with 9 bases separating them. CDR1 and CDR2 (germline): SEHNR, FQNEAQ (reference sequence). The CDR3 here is CASSSKSDTEAFF. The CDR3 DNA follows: TGTGCCAGCAGCTCTAAGTCGGACACTGAAGCTTTCTTT.

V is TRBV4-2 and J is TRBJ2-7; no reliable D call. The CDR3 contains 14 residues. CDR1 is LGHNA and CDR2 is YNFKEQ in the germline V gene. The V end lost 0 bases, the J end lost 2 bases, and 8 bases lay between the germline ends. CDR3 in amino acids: CASSQEVTAYEQYF. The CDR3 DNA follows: TGTGCCAGCAGCCAAGAGGTCACAGCCTACGAGCAGTACTTC.

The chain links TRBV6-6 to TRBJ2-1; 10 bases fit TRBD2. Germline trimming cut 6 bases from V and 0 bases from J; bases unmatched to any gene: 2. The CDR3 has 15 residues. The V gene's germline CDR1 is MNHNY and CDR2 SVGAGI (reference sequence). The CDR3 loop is CASSGLADSYNEQFF. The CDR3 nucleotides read TGTGCCAGCAGCGGACTAGCGGACTCCTACAATGAGCAGTTCTTC.

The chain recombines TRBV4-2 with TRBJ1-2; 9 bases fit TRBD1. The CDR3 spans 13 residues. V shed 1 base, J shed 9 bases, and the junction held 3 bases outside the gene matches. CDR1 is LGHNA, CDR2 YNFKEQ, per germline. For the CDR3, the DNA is TGTGCCAGCAGCCAAGCGGGACAGGGTAGCTACACCTTC. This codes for CASSQAGQGSYTF.

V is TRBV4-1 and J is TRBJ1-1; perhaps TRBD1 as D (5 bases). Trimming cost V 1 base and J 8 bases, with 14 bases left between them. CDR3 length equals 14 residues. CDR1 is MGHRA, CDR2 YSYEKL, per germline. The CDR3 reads CASSQGPDNQEAFF. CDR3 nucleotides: TGCGCCAGCAGCCAAGGCCCGGACAACCAAGAAGCTTTCTTT.

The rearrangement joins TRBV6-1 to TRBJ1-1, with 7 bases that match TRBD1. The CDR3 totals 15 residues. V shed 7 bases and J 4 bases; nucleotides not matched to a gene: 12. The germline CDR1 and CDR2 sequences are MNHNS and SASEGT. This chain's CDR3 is CASTPGDSYLTEAFF. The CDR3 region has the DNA TGTGCCAGCACTCCTGGGGACAGCTACCTCACTGAAGCTTTCTTT.

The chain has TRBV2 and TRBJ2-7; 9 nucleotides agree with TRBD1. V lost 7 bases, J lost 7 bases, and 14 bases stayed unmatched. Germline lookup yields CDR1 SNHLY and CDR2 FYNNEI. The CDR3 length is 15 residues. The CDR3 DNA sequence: TGTGCCAGCAATGGACAGGGGATCCCTTTGGGGGAGCAGTACTTC. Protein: CASNGQGIPLGEQYF.